This entry describes one T cell receptor beta chain. The cDNA of both the TCRalpha and TCRbeta chains was subjected to two nested PCRs of approximately 16 and 9 cycles. TCRdb reprocessed the 5' RACE reads and reports one entry per CDR3 protein, with no DNA. The sample shows some 170,000 distinct CDR3 sequences, and 2.8% sits with its ten largest clones. These data are taken from a study of monozygotic twins with inflammatory bowel disease. Per the germline V gene, CDR1 is DFQATT and CDR2 is SNEGSKA (reference sequence). This CDR3 comprises 12 residues. The sequencing input was blood. This receptor was obtained from a human donor with ulcerative colitis or Crohn's disease, or a healthy co-twin of an affected twin (not recorded which). J is TRBJ2-1 and V is TRBV20-1. CDR3 in amino acids: CSASLRVDEQFF.